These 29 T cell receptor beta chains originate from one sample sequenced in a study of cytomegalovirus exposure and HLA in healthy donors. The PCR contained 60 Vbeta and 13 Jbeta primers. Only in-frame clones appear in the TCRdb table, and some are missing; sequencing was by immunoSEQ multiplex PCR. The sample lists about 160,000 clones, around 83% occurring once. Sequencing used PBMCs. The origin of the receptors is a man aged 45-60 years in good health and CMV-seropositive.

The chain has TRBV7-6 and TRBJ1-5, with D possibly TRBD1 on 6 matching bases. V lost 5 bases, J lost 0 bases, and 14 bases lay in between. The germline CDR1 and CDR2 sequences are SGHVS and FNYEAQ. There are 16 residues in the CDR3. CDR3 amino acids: CASSRWGHNSNQPQHF. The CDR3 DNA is TGTGCCAGCAGCCGCTGGGGACACAATAGCAATCAGCCCCAGCATTTT.

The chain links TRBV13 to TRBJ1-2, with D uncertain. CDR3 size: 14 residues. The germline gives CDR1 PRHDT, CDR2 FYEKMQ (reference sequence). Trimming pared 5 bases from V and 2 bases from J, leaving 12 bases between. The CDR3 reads CASSRRTVNYGYTF. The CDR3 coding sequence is TGTGCCAGCAGCCGGAGGACGGTAAACTATGGCTACACCTTC.

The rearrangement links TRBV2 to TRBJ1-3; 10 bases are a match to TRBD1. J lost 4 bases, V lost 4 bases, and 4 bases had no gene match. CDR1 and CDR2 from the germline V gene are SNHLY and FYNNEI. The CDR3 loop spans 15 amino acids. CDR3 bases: TGTGCCAGCAGTGCCGGGACAGGGGTGGGAAACACCATATATTTT. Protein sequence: CASSAGTGVGNTIYF.

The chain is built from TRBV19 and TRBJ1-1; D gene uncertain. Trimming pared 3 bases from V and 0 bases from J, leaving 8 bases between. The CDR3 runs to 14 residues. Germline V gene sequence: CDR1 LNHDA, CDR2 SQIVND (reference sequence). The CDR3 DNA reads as TGTGCCAGTAGTATTTCTAGAATGAACACTGAAGCTTTCTTT. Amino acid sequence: CASSISRMNTEAFF.

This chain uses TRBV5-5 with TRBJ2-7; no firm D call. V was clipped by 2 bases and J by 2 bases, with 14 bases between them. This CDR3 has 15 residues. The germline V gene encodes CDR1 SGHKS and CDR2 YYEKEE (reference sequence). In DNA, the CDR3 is TGTGCCAGCAGCTTTGACGACTGGTCCGCCTACGAGCAGTACTTC. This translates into CASSFDDWSAYEQYF.

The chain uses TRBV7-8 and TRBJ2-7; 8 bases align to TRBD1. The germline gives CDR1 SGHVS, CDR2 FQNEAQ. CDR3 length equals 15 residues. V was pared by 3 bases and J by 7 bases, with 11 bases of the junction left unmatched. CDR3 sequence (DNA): TGTGCCAGCAGCTTGGTCCAGGGGGCGCTAGGGGAGCAGTACTTC. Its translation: CASSLVQGALGEQYF.

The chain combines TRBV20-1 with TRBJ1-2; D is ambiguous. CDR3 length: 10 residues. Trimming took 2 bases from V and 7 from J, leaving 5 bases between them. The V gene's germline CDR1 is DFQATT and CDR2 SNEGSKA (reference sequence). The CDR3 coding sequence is TGCAGTGCTAGAACGAGTGGCTACACCTTC. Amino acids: CSARTSGYTF.

CDR3 nucleotides: TGCGCCAGCAGCTTTCAAAGCAAACGCGGACAGGCCGAATCCTACGAGCAGTACTTC. Residues: CASSFQSKRGQAESYEQYF. V and J are TRBV5-1 and TRBJ2-7, with TRBD1 identical over 7 bases. This CDR3 is 19 amino acids long. Germline V gene data show CDR1 as SGHRS and CDR2 as YFSETQ. V lost 2 bases, J lost 1 base, and 18 bases stayed unmatched.

The CDR3 loop is CASSSGSYYGYTF. CDR3 bases: TGTGCCAGCAGTTCCGGGAGTTACTATGGCTACACCTTC. The chain carries TRBV28 and TRBJ1-2; D is unresolved. V was shortened by 4 bases and J by 3 bases, with 9 bases between the two germline ends. Germline-derived CDR1 and CDR2 are MDHEN and SYDVKM. This CDR3 is built from 13 residues.

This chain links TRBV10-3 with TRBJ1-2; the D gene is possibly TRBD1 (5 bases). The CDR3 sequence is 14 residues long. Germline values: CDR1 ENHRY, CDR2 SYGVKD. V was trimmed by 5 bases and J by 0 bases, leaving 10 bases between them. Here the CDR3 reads CAISTGSTNYGYTF. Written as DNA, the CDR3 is TGTGCCATCAGTACAGGAAGCACTAACTATGGCTACACCTTC.

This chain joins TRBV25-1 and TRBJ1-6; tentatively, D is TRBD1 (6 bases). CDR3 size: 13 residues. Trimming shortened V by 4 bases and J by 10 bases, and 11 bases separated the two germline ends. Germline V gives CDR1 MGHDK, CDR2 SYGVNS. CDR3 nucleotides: TGTGCCAGCAGTGGCGACAGGAACTCACCCCTCCACTTT. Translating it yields CASSGDRNSPLHF.

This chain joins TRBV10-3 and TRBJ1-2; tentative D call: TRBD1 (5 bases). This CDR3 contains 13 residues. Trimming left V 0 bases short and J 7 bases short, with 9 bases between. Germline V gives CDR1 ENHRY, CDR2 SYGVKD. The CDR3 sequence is CAISESGEVGYTF. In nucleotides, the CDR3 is TGTGCCATCAGTGAGTCAGGGGAGGTTGGCTACACCTTC.

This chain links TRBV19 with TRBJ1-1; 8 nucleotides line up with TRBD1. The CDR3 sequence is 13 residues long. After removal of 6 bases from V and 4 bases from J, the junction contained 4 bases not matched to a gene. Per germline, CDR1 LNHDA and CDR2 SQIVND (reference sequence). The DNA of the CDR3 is TGTGCCAGTAGCAACAGGGGGGGCACTGAAGCTTTCTTT. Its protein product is CASSNRGGTEAFF.

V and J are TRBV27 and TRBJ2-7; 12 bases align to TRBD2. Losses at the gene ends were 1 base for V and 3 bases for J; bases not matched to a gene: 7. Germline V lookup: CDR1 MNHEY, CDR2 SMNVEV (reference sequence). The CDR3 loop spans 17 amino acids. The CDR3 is CASSLLGLAGGSYEQYF. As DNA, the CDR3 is TGTGCCAGCAGTTTATTAGGCCTAGCGGGAGGGAGCTACGAGCAGTACTTC.

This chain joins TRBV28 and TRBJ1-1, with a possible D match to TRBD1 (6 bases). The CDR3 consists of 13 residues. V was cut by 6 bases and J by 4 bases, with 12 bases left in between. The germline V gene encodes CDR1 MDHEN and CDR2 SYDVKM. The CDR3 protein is CASRGATATEAFF. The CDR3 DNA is TGTGCCAGCAGGGGGGCAACTGCCACTGAAGCTTTCTTT.

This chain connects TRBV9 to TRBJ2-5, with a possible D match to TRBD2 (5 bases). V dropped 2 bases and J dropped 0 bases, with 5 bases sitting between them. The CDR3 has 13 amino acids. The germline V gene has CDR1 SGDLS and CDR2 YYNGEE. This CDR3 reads CASSVGDQETQYF. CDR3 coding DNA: TGTGCCAGCAGCGTCGGGGACCAAGAGACCCAGTACTTC.

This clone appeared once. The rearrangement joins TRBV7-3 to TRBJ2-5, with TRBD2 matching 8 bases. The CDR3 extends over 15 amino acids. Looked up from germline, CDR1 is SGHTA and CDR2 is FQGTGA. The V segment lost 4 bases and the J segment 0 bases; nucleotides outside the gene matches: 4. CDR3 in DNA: TGTGCCAGCAGCTCCACTAGCGGACACCAAGAGACCCAGTACTTC. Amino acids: CASSSTSGHQETQYF.

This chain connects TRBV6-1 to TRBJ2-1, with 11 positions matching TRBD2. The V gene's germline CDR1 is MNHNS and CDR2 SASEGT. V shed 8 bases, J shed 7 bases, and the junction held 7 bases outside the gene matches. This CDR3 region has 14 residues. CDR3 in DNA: TGTGCCAGCGGAACTAGCGGGAGCGTTAATGAGCAGTTCTTC. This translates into CASGTSGSVNEQFF.

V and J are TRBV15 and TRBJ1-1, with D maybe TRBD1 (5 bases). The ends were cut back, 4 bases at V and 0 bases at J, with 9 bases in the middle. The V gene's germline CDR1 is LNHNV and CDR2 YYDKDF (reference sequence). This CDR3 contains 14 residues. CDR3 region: CATSMGRMNTEAFF. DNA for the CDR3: TGTGCCACCAGCATGGGGCGGATGAACACTGAAGCTTTCTTT. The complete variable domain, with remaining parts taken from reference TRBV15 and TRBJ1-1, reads DAMVIQNPRYQVTQFGKPVTLSCSQTLNHNVMYWYQQKSSQAPKLLFHYYDKDFNNEADTPDNFQSRRPNTSFCFLDIRSPGLGDTAMYLCATSMGRMNTEAFFGQGTRLTVV.

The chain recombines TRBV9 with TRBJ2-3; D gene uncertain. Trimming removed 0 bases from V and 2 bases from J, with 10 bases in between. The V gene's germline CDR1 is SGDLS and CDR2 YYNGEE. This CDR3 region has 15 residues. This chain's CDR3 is CASSVAEVVTDTQYF. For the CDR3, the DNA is TGTGCCAGCAGCGTAGCTGAGGTAGTCACAGATACGCAGTATTTT.

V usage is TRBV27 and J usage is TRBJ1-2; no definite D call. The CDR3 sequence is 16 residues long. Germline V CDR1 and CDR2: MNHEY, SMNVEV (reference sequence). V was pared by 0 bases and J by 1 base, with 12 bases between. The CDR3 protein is CASSLSGLMINYGYTF. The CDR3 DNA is TGTGCCAGCAGTTTATCGGGCCTGATGATTAACTATGGCTACACCTTC.

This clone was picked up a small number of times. The CDR3 DNA is TGTGCCAGCAGTCGACTAGCGGGAGGTACCGGGGAGCTGTTTTTT. It encodes CASSRLAGGTGELFF. The chain joins TRBV6-5 to TRBJ2-2, with 13 bases that match TRBD2. The V gene's germline CDR1 is MNHEY and CDR2 SVGAGI. The junction had 2 bases not matched to a gene; V was cut back by 5 bases and J by 5 bases. The CDR3 loop spans 15 amino acids.

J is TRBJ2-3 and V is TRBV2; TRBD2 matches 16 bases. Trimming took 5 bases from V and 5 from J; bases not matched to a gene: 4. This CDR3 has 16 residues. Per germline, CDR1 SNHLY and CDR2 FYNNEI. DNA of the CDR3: TGTGCCAGCAGTCCCGGGACTAGCGGGAGGGAAGATACGCAGTATTTT. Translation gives CASSPGTSGREDTQYF.

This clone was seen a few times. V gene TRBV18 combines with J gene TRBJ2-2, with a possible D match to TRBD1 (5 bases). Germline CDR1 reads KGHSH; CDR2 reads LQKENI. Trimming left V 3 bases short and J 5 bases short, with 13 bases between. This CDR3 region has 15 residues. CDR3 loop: CASSPYQGGTGELFF. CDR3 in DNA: TGTGCCAGCTCACCTTACCAGGGTGGGACCGGGGAGCTGTTTTTT.

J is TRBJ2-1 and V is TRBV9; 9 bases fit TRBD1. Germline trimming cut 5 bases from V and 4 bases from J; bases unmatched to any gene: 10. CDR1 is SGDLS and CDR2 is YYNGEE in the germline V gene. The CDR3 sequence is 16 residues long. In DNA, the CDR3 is TGTGCCAGCAGTACGAGAGGGGACAGGGTTTACAATGAGCAGTTCTTC. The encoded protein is CASSTRGDRVYNEQFF.

The chain's CDR3 is CASSQEAGGALREQYF. The CDR3 DNA reads TGCGCCAGCAGCCAAGAGGCTGGAGGAGCCCTCCGCGAGCAGTACTTC. V gene TRBV4-3 combines with J gene TRBJ2-7, with D possibly being TRBD2 (5 bases). The V end was cut by 0 bases, the J end by 6 bases, with 18 bases between. The CDR3 has 16 residues. Germline V lookup: CDR1 LGHNA, CDR2 YSLEER.

The CDR3 DNA is TGTGCCAGCAGTTTACAGGGTTCCAATGAGCAGTTCTTC. Translating gives CASSLQGSNEQFF. The chain combines TRBV28 with TRBJ2-1; D is perhaps TRBD1 (5 bases). Germline V gene lookup returns CDR1 MDHEN and CDR2 SYDVKM. The CDR3 runs to 13 residues. The V end lost 2 bases, the J end lost 6 bases, and 8 bases lay between the germline ends.

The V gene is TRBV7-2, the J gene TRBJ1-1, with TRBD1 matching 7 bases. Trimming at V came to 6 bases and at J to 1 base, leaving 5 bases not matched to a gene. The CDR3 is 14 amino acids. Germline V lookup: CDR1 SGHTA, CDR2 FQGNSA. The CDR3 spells CASRAGTANTEAFF. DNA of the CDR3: TGTGCCAGCAGAGCCGGGACAGCGAACACTGAAGCTTTCTTT.

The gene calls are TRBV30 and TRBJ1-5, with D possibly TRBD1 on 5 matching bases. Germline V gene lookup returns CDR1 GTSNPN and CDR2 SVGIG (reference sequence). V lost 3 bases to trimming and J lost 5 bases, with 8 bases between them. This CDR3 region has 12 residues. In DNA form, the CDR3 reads TGTGCCTGGAGCTGGGGCGATCAGCCCCAGCATTTT. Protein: CAWSWGDQPQHF.